Shown below are 23 T cell receptor beta chains from a single sample sequenced in a study of graft-versus-host responses after intestinal transplantation. Sequencing used immunoSEQ multiplex PCR; TCRdb keeps in-frame clones, though not all of them. The sample contains tens of thousands of clones, around 87% of which appear only once. Which antigens these TCRs recognize remains unknown. Sequencing used unstimulated CD8+ T cells sorted from spleen or lymph node cells, obtained before transplant. These receptors were taken from a human donor who was the organ donor for an intestinal transplant.

This clone occurred once. This chain links TRBV27 with TRBJ2-7; 9 nucleotides align to TRBD1. V lost 5 bases and J lost 2; bases outside the gene matches: 7. Germline loops: CDR1 MNHEY, CDR2 SMNVEV (reference sequence). The CDR3 has 15 amino acids. CDR3 nucleotides: TGTGCCAGCAGTCAGGGACAGGGAGAGGCCTACGAGCAGTACGTC. Translation gives CASSQGQGEAYEQYV.

This clone was picked up a small number of times. The chain employs TRBV6-5 and TRBJ1-3; no reliable D call. Germline V CDR1 and CDR2: MNHEY, SVGAGI. The germline V and J ends were trimmed by 4 bases and 0 bases, with 7 bases remaining between them. The CDR3 sequence is 14 residues long. CDR3 sequence reads: CASSLTSSGNTIYF. The CDR3 nucleotides are TGTGCCAGCAGTTTAACCAGCTCTGGAAACACCATATATTTT.

This chain joins TRBV7-8 and TRBJ2-1; 9 bases match TRBD2. The germline V gene has CDR1 SGHVS and CDR2 FQNEAQ. The CDR3 contains 17 residues. Trimming at V came to 5 bases and at J to 4 bases, leaving 12 bases not matched to a gene. CDR3 nucleotides: TGTGCCAGCAGCCGAGAGATGCTAGCGGGGTGGTACAATGAGCAGTTCTTC. Its translation is CASSREMLAGWYNEQFF.

The V and J genes are TRBV30 and TRBJ1-2; D is ambiguous. There are 13 residues in the CDR3. V shed 0 bases and J shed 0 bases, with 5 bases lying between them. Germline V CDR1 and CDR2: GTSNPN, SVGIG (reference sequence). The CDR3 coding sequence is TGTGCCTGGAGTGTAGGAGCTAACTATGGCTACACCTTC. Translating it yields CAWSVGANYGYTF.

The genes are TRBV10-3 and TRBJ1-2, with 9 nucleotides matching TRBD1. CDR1 and CDR2 from the germline V gene are ENHRY and SYGVKD. The CDR3 covers 14 residues. V was clipped by 2 bases and J by 8 bases; unmatched bases: 6. In DNA, the CDR3 is TGTGCCATCAGTGAGGGGGACAGGGTAAGGGGCTACACCTTC. Protein: CAISEGDRVRGYTF.

CDR3 loop: CASSSTAYSNQPQHF. The CDR3 nucleotides are TGTGCCAGCAGTTCCACAGCCTATAGCAATCAGCCCCAGCATTTT. The genes are TRBV27 and TRBJ1-5; no reliable D call. Germline V gene lookup returns CDR1 MNHEY and CDR2 SMNVEV (reference sequence). Trimming took off 4 bases at V and 0 bases at J, with 10 bases between the two ends. The CDR3 runs 15 residues.

V usage is TRBV2 and J usage is TRBJ1-1; no definite D call. Trimming shortened V by 7 bases and J by 11 bases, and 23 bases separated the two germline ends. Germline V gene lookup returns CDR1 SNHLY and CDR2 FYNNEI. CDR3 size: 14 residues. This chain's CDR3 is CASTQRARRLGAFF. CDR3 in DNA: TGTGCCAGCACTCAGAGGGCCCGGAGGCTTGGGGCTTTCTTT.

In regard to this clone: The sample has other DNA sequences that encode this CDR3 too. J is TRBJ2-2 and V is TRBV28, with 9 bases fitting TRBD2. This CDR3 region has 16 residues. Losses at the gene ends were 2 bases for V and 7 bases for J; bases not matched to a gene: 8. The V gene's germline CDR1 is MDHEN and CDR2 SYDVKM. This CDR3 is CASSLGGGGAFGELFF. The DNA for the CDR3 is TGTGCCAGCAGTTTAGGGGGCGGGGGGGCCTTCGGGGAGCTGTTTTTT.

The chain uses TRBV28 and TRBJ1-6, with D unclear. The CDR3 runs to 14 residues. Germline CDR1 and CDR2: MDHEN and SYDVKM. Trimming stripped 3 bases from V and 6 bases from J, with 9 bases between. The CDR3 nucleotides read TGTGCCAGCAGTTTCAGGCTCCGTAATTCACCCCTCCACTTT. Residues: CASSFRLRNSPLHF.

This chain links TRBV25-1 with TRBJ2-5; 10 nucleotides agree with TRBD2. The ends lost 4 bases at V and 1 base at J; junction bases unmatched: 3. Germline CDR1 MGHDK, CDR2 SYGVNS. The CDR3 is 15 amino acids. The CDR3 region has the DNA TGTGCCAGCAGTGTGCTAGCGGGGGCCCAAGAGACCCAGTACTTC. Residues: CASSVLAGAQETQYF.

The chain is built from TRBV6-6 and TRBJ2-5, with D possibly TRBD2 on 5 matching bases. V was clipped by 9 bases and J by 5 bases, with 16 bases between them. This CDR3 has 13 residues. Germline V gives CDR1 MNHNY, CDR2 SVGAGI (reference sequence). The CDR3 sequence is CASFRVPGETQYF. The CDR3 DNA reads as TGTGCCAGTTTCCGGGTCCCGGGGGAGACCCAGTACTTC.

The rearrangement joins TRBV4-1 to TRBJ2-1, with TRBD2 matching over 8 bases. The ends lost 0 bases at V and 3 bases at J; junction bases unmatched: 7. The V gene's germline CDR1 is MGHRA and CDR2 YSYEKL. The CDR3 contains 17 residues. The CDR3 protein is CASSQDDGGGHYNEQFF. CDR3 DNA: TGCGCCAGCAGCCAAGATGACGGCGGGGGGCACTACAATGAGCAGTTCTTC.

The V and J genes are TRBV28 and TRBJ2-1; weak D call: TRBD2 (6 bases). Looked up from germline, CDR1 is MDHEN and CDR2 is SYDVKM. The CDR3 contains 15 residues. Trimming removed 6 bases at V and 4 bases at J, with 16 bases between. DNA of the CDR3: TGTGCCAGCAGCCCCCTTTACCGGGAGTACAATGAGCAGTTCTTC. It specifies CASSPLYREYNEQFF.

This chain links TRBV27 with TRBJ2-6; D remains unclear. CDR3 length: 17 residues. Trimming took off 6 bases at V and 0 bases at J, with 15 bases between the two ends. Germline CDR1 and CDR2: MNHEY and SMNVEV (reference sequence). CDR3 loop: CASSSLSQVSGANVLTF. CDR3 DNA sequence: TGTGCCAGCAGCTCATTGTCCCAGGTCTCTGGGGCCAACGTCCTGACTTTC.

This clone was recorded once. The chain recombines TRBV4-3 with TRBJ1-1, with no clear D. The CDR3 spans 14 residues. The germline V gene encodes CDR1 LGHNA and CDR2 YSLEER. The V gene lost 2 bases and the J gene lost 11 bases, with 18 bases spanning the gap. DNA of the CDR3: TGCGCCAGCAGCCAACTGGACGGCAATCGAGGGGCTTTCTTT. Its translation is CASSQLDGNRGAFF.

This chain uses TRBV13 with TRBJ2-3; TRBD2 aligns across 12 bases. The ends lost 3 bases at V and 7 bases at J; junction bases unmatched: 11. The germline CDR1 and CDR2 sequences are PRHDT and FYEKMQ (reference sequence). The CDR3 has 17 residues. CDR3 in amino acids: CASSFRLAGARRNTQYF. The DNA for the CDR3 is TGTGCCAGCAGCTTCCGACTAGCGGGGGCCCGAAGGAATACGCAGTATTTT. The whole variable domain, remainder taken from reference TRBV13 and TRBJ2-3, is AAGVIQSPRHLIKEKRETATLKCYPIPRHDTVYWYQQGPGQDPQFLISFYEKMQSDKGSIPDRFSAQQFSDYHSELNMSSLELGDSALYFCASSFRLAGARRNTQYFGPGTRLTVL.

This clone was recorded only once. The rearrangement links TRBV28 to TRBJ1-5, with 8 bases aligning to TRBD1. Germline V gives CDR1 MDHEN, CDR2 SYDVKM. The trim removed 3 bases at V and 0 bases at J, leaving 7 bases unmatched. The length of the CDR3 is 17 residues. CDR3 region: CASSFGQGLLSNQPQHF. In DNA, the CDR3 is TGTGCCAGCAGTTTTGGACAGGGCCTCCTTAGCAATCAGCCCCAGCATTTT.

This chain connects TRBV2 to TRBJ2-2; no firm D call. Trimming shortened V by 7 bases and J by 2 bases, and 5 bases separated the two germline ends. The CDR3 covers 12 residues. Looked up from germline, CDR1 is SNHLY and CDR2 is FYNNEI. Here the CDR3 DNA reads TGTGCCAGCATCGTTAACACCGGGGAGCTGTTTTTT. This gives the protein CASIVNTGELFF.

J is TRBJ1-5 and V is TRBV28, with 7 bases matching TRBD1. CDR3 length equals 18 residues. Trimming at V came to 5 bases and at J to 5 bases, leaving 18 bases not matched to a gene. Germline CDR1 and CDR2: MDHEN and SYDVKM. CDR3 sequence reads: CASSDPAYDRVWHQPQHF. CDR3 in DNA: TGTGCCAGCAGTGACCCGGCGTACGACAGGGTTTGGCATCAGCCCCAGCATTTT.

V is TRBV19 and J is TRBJ1-1, with D possibly TRBD1 on 6 matching bases. Germline V gene sequence: CDR1 LNHDA, CDR2 SQIVND (reference sequence). V shed 5 bases and J shed 6 bases, with 13 bases lying between them. This CDR3 is built from 13 residues. Here the CDR3 DNA reads TGTGCCAGTAGTCTCGGACAGATCTCTGAAGCTTTCTTT. It specifies CASSLGQISEAFF.

The chain links TRBV10-1 to TRBJ2-1, with a tentative D call TRBD2 (6 bases). Germline V gives CDR1 WNHNN, CDR2 SYGVQD (reference sequence). The V and J ends lost 2 bases and 1 base respectively, with 18 bases between them. The CDR3 is made up of 18 amino acids. CDR3 coding DNA: TGCGCCAGCAGTGAGCCACGGGACCTGAGCGGGTCCTACAATGAGCAGTTCTTC. Protein sequence: CASSEPRDLSGSYNEQFF.

The chain links TRBV6-4 to TRBJ2-2, with TRBD2 matching over 11 bases. Germline trimming cut 8 bases from V and 5 bases from J; bases unmatched to any gene: 4. CDR3 length: 14 residues. Germline-derived CDR1 and CDR2 are MRHNA and SNTAGT. The CDR3 DNA sequence: TGTGCCAGCCGTAGCGGGGGGGCGACCGGGGAGCTGTTTTTT. This translates into CASRSGGATGELFF.

This chain uses TRBV19 with TRBJ1-2; TRBD1 agrees at 7 bases. After removal of 3 bases from V and 12 bases from J, the junction contained 13 bases not matched to a gene. This CDR3 contains 14 residues. From germline, CDR1 is LNHDA and CDR2 SQIVND (reference sequence). The CDR3 protein is CASSIGTETAEDTF. The CDR3 nucleotides read TGTGCCAGTAGTATTGGGACAGAAACCGCCGAGGACACCTTC. Full variable domain (outside the CDR3, taken from reference TRBV19 and TRBJ1-2): DGGITQSPKYLFRKEGQNVTLSCEQNLNHDAMYWYRQDPGQGLRLIYYSQIVNDFQKGDIAEGYSVSREKKESFPLTVTSAQKNPTAFYLCASSIGTETAEDTFGSGTRLTVV.